This T cell receptor (beta chain) was profiled in a study of blood T cell repertoires in COVID-19. About the research overall: Italy, Spain and the United States were the sources of the convalescent and acute COVID-19 samples. T cells, B-cell-depleted T cells, or PBMCs provided the cDNA or gDNA that served as material.

There are 13 residues in the CDR3. Trimming cost V 1 base and J 7 bases, with 10 bases left between them. Germline-derived CDR1 and CDR2 are LGHNA and YNFKEQ. Seattle cases were enrolled at active infection and followed longitudinally. Per the original data handling: Estimation of nucleated cell counts relied on the amplification of reference gene primers. Libraries were prepared by immunoSEQ multiplex PCR; TCRdb keeps only in-frame clonotypes and omits some of them. Clone size and the V and J calls come from that table; the DNA yielded D and trimming. Altogether under 450,000 clones are present, approximately 86% being singletons, with the ten largest covering 7.1%.

The receptor was isolated from a woman aged 60-70 years with COVID-19, enrolled during active disease. The chain couples TRBV4-2 to TRBJ2-5; maybe TRBD2 (6 bases). Sequenced sample: peripheral blood. The CDR3 loop reads CASSQAGGATQYF. DNA of the CDR3: TGTGCCAGCAGCCAAGCTGGCGGGGCGACCCAGTACTTC.